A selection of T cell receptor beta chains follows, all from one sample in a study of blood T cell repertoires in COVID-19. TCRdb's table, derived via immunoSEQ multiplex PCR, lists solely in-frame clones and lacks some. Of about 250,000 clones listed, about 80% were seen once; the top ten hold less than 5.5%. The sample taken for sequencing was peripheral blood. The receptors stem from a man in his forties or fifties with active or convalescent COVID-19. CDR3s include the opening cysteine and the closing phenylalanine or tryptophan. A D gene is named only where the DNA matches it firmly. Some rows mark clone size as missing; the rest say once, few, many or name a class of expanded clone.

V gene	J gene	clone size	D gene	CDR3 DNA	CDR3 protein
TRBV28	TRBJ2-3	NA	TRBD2	TGTGCCAGCAGACAGCTGGGACTAGCGGGGGAGGGAGATACGCAGTATTTT	CASRQLGLAGEGDTQYF
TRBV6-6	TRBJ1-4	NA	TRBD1	TGTGCCACTTCGGACAGGGCTAATGAAAAACTGTTTTTT	CATSDRANEKLFF
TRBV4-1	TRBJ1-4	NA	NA	TGCGCCAGCAGCCAAGATGTGTCAGGGGCCGGTAATGAAAAACTGTTTTTT	CASSQDVSGAGNEKLFF
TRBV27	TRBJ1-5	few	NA	TGTGCCAGCAGTTTATTGGCAGGGAATCAGCCCCAGCATTTT	CASSLLAGNQPQHF
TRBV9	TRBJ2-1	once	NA	TGTGCCAGCAGCGTAGCCACCTACAATGAGCAGTTCTTC	CASSVATYNEQFF
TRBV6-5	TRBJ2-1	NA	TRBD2	TGTGCCAGCAGTTTAGCGGGGGGGCCGAATGAGCAGTTCTTC	CASSLAGGPNEQFF
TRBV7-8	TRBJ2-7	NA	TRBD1	TGTGCCAGCAGCTTTGGGGACAGGGGATACGAGCAGTACTTC	CASSFGDRGYEQYF
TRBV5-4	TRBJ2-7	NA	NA	TGTGCCAGCAGCCCCACGGTTCGTGACGAGCAGTACTTC	CASSPTVRDEQYF
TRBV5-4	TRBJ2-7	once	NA	TGTGCCAGCAGCTTGACCGGGACAACCTACGAGCAGTACTTC	CASSLTGTTYEQYF
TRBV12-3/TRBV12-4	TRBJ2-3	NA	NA	TGTGCCAGCAGCGTTGGCACAGATACGCAGTATTTT	CASSVGTDTQYF
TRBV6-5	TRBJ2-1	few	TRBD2	TGTGCCAGCAGTTCTAACCCGGGGGGGCTGAGAAATGAGCAGTTCTTC	CASSSNPGGLRNEQFF
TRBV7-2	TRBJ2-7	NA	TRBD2	TGTGCCAGCAGCCTGTTGGGGACTGGGACTAGCGGTACCTACGAGCAGTACTTC	CASSLLGTGTSGTYEQYF
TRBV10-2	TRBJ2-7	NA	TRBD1	TGCGCCAGCAGGGGACAGCCGTCCTACGAGCAGTACTTC	CASRGQPSYEQYF
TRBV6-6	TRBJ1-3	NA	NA	TGTGCCAGCAGTCCCACGCCGGGACACCTCTCTGGAAACACCATATATTTT	CASSPTPGHLSGNTIYF
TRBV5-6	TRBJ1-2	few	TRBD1	TGTGCCAGCAGCTTGGTTACGTGGACAGGGAGTTCTAGCTACTATGGCTACACCTTC	CASSLVTWTGSSSYYGYTF
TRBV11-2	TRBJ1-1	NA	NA	TGTGCCAGCAGCTTATCCGGACACATAAACACTGAAGCTTTCTTT	CASSLSGHINTEAFF
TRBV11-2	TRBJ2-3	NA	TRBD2	TGTGCCAGCAGCGCAAGGTACGGCCTAGCGGGGGCCCGCACAGATACGCAGTATTTT	CASSARYGLAGARTDTQYF
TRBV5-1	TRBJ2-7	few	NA	TGCGCCAGCAGCTTGGTTCAGGGGCTGGGCTACGAGCAGTACTTC	CASSLVQGLGYEQYF
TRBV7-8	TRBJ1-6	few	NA	TGTGCCAGCGCAGGCTTCGATAATTCACCCCTCCACTTT	CASAGFDNSPLHF
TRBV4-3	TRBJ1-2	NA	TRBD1	TGCGCCAGCAGCCAAGATCAGGGGGTCTATGGCTACACCTTC	CASSQDQGVYGYTF
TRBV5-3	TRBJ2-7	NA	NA	TGTGCCAGAAGCGGCGGGCCCCCCATAAAAAACGAGCAGTACTTC	CARSGGPPIKNEQYF
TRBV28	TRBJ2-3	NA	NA	TGTGCCAGCACCCCCTCAGTCACAGATACGCAGTATTTT	CASTPSVTDTQYF
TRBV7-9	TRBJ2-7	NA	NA	TGTGCCAGCAGCTTAGGGAACAGGGACGAGCAGTACTTC	CASSLGNRDEQYF
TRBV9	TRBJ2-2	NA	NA	TGTGCCAGCAGCCTTCGTGTGGCGGTTTACACCGGGGAGCTGTTTTTT	CASSLRVAVYTGELFF
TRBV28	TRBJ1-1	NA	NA	TGTGCCAGCAGTTTATTGGCAGGTTCATCTGAAGCTTTCTTT	CASSLLAGSSEAFF
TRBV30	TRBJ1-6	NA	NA	TGTGCCTGGAAGGGGCCCCTCAATTCACCCCTCCACTTT	CAWKGPLNSPLHF
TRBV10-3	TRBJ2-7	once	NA	TGTGCCATCAGTGAACGGGGATACGAGCAGTACTTC	CAISERGYEQYF
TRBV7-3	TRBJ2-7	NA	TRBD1	TGTGCCAGCAGCTTAACTGGAACAGGGGGCGCCGAGCAGTACTTC	CASSLTGTGGAEQYF
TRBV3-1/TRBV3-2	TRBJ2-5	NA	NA	TGTGCCAGCAGCCAAGGAGAAGCTCAAGAGACCCAGTACTTC	CASSQGEAQETQYF
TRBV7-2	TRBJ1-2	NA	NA	TGTGCCAGCAGCTTCGGGGGGGCGTTTGGCTACACCTTC	CASSFGGAFGYTF
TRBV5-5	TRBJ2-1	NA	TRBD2	TGTGCCAGCAGCTGGTACGCGGGGGAGGGCGAGCAGTTCTTC	CASSWYAGEGEQFF
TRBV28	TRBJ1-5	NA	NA	TGTGCCAGCAGTATCCCCGAGGGTCGATTTAGCAATCAGCCCCAGCATTTT	CASSIPEGRFSNQPQHF
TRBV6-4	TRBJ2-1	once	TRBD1	TGTGCCAGCAGTAAGGACAGGGTCGATGAGCAGTTCTTC	CASSKDRVDEQFF